The T cell receptor beta chain under discussion was sequenced for a study of shared clonotypes between healthy human individuals. Findings of the study overall: The sampled material consisted only of blood, and tissue repertoires are likely to differ.

Authors' methods: Junction-only sequences without quality scores came from ImmunoSEQ, so filtering differed. Repertoires were generated with immunoSEQ multiplex PCR, while TCRdb's copy carries only in-frame clones and drops some. Clone size and V and J calls were adopted from that table, with D and trimming inferred from the DNA. The sample lists about 490,000 clones; about 79% were seen once. None of the donors, who were healthy HIV-negative adults, had recently had acute infections or vaccinations. Germline CDR1 and CDR2: LNHDA and SQIVND (reference sequence). The CDR3 covers 13 residues. Trimming took off 6 bases at V and 4 bases at J, with 12 bases between the two ends. In regard to this clone: What it binds is not known.

This receptor was obtained from a woman in her forties in good health. Some clones in this sample may be carry-over from other donors' samples. The V gene is TRBV19, the J gene TRBJ1-2; D is perhaps TRBD1 (5 bases). Sequencing used PBMCs. The CDR3 region is CASSGPGLYGYTF. The CDR3, as DNA: TGTGCCAGTAGCGGGCCGGGGCTCTATGGCTACACCTTC.